One sample yielded the 19 T cell receptor beta chains listed below, sequenced in a study of vaccination effects on CD4 cells after COVID-19. These receptors' targets are unknown. Viral peptide pool expansion of antigen-specific CD4+ T cells preceded sequencing in the ViraFEST assay. After more than 8 days in culture, the CD4+ T cells were isolated. Vaccine recipients had no previous SARS-CoV-2 infection; their nucleocapsid antibodies were negative. Data came from immunoSEQ multiplex PCR; TCRdb stores just in-frame clones and leaves some out. This sample carries under 45,000 clones, around 77% of them seen once, and the ten largest clones take 2.9%. Here the sequenced sample was CD4+ T cells from PBMCs cultured with HCoV-NL63 spike peptides, taken before COVID-19 vaccination. These TCRs come from a human donor who received a COVID-19 vaccine.

This rearrangement joins TRBV7-9 to TRBJ2-5; no clear D gene. Trimming took 1 base from V and 4 from J, leaving 10 bases between them. The CDR3 consists of 14 residues. Germline-derived CDR1 and CDR2 are SEHNR and FQNEAQ (reference sequence). CDR3 DNA: TGTGCCAGCAGCTTAGATCAAGTGATAGAGACCCAGTACTTC. Residues: CASSLDQVIETQYF.

The CDR3, as DNA: TGTGCCAGCAGCCAGCCGACAGGGGTAAAAGCCCTCACCATATATTTT. This codes for CASSQPTGVKALTIYF. The V and J genes are TRBV14 and TRBJ1-3, with 8 bases identical to TRBD1. The CDR3 is made up of 16 amino acids. Germline trimming cut 3 bases from V and 9 bases from J; bases unmatched to any gene: 13. The V gene's germline CDR1 is SGHDN and CDR2 FVKESK.

The chain recombines TRBV5-4 with TRBJ2-5, with 10 bases lining up with TRBD2. V was pared by 0 bases and J by 3 bases, with 5 bases of the junction left unmatched. This CDR3 comprises 16 residues. Germline CDR1 reads SGHNT; CDR2 reads YYREEE (reference sequence). CDR3 loop: CASSLGGAGGKETQYF. In DNA form, the CDR3 reads TGTGCCAGCAGCTTGGGCGGAGCGGGGGGGAAAGAGACCCAGTACTTC.

Only a few counts were recorded for this clone. This chain connects TRBV6-6 to TRBJ2-7; 8 bases are shared with TRBD2. Per the germline V gene, CDR1 is MNHNY and CDR2 is SVGAGI (reference sequence). V dropped 2 bases and J dropped 1; count of bases not matched to a gene: 4. The CDR3 is 15 amino acids. CDR3 region: CASSYLAGGSYEQYV. The CDR3 coding sequence is TGTGCCAGCAGTTACCTGGCGGGGGGTTCCTACGAGCAGTACGTC.

Here the CDR3 DNA reads TGTGCCACCAGTTTATGGACAGACACCTATGGCTACACCTTC. Residues: CATSLWTDTYGYTF. The chain couples TRBV24-1 to TRBJ1-2; D is perhaps TRBD1 (6 bases). The ends were cut back, 6 bases at V and 4 bases at J, with 14 bases in the middle. The germline gives CDR1 KGHDR, CDR2 SFDVKD. CDR3 length: 14 amino acids.

J is TRBJ2-5 and V is TRBV7-9; TRBD2 matches at 7 bases. Trimming cost V 7 bases and J 4 bases; bases outside gene matches: 6. Germline CDR1 is SEHNR and CDR2 is FQNEAQ (reference sequence). The CDR3 is 13 amino acids. The CDR3: CASTRDYLETQYF. The DNA for the CDR3 is TGTGCCAGCACCCGGGACTACCTAGAGACCCAGTACTTC.

The chain couples TRBV18 to TRBJ2-3; tentatively, D is TRBD1 or TRBD2 (6 bases each). The length of the CDR3 is 13 residues. From germline, CDR1 is KGHSH and CDR2 LQKENI. Trimming took 2 bases from V and 8 from J, leaving 11 bases between them. CDR3 residues: CASSPTGAGTQYF. In nucleotides, the CDR3 is TGTGCCAGCTCACCAACGGGGGCTGGTACGCAGTATTTT. The variable domain in full, completed from reference TRBV18 and TRBJ2-3, reads NAGVMQNPRHLVRRRGQEARLRCSPMKGHSHVYWYRQLPEEGLKFMVYLQKENIIDESGMPKERFSAEFPKEGPSILRIQQVVRGDSAAYFCASSPTGAGTQYFGPGTRLTVL.

The chain employs TRBV19 and TRBJ1-1; 8 bases agree with TRBD1. The CDR3 sequence is 17 residues long. V dropped 3 bases and J dropped 1; count of bases not matched to a gene: 10. Germline-derived CDR1 and CDR2 are LNHDA and SQIVND (reference sequence). This chain's CDR3 is CASSISRGRRSNTEAFF. CDR3 nucleotides: TGTGCCAGTAGTATCTCCAGGGGGCGAAGGTCGAACACTGAAGCTTTCTTT. The full variable domain, its missing parts supplied by reference TRBV19 and TRBJ1-1, is DGGITQSPKYLFRKEGQNVTLSCEQNLNHDAMYWYRQDPGQGLRLIYYSQIVNDFQKGDIAEGYSVSREKKESFPLTVTSAQKNPTAFYLCASSISRGRRSNTEAFFGQGTRLTVV.

This clone was detected once. The chain has TRBV6-5 and TRBJ1-4; TRBD1 is a possible D gene (6 bases). V was trimmed by 8 bases and J by 7 bases, leaving 17 bases between them. The CDR3 is 14 residues long. Looked up from germline, CDR1 is MNHEY and CDR2 is SVGAGI. The CDR3 here is CASQGRGRSEKLFF. In nucleotides, the CDR3 is TGTGCCAGCCAGGGCCGGGGGCGAAGTGAAAAACTGTTTTTT.

This clone was seen a single time. CDR3 nucleotides: TGTGCCAGCAGCTTATTAGGGCAGCAGGAAAAACTGTTTTTT. It encodes CASSLLGQQEKLFF. The gene calls are TRBV5-6 and TRBJ1-4, with no clear D. This CDR3 is built from 14 residues. In germline, CDR1 is SGHDT, CDR2 YYEEEE. Trimming took off 2 bases at V and 8 bases at J, with 13 bases between the two ends.

This clone was seen just once. At the DNA level, this CDR3 is encoded by other sequences in the same sample as well. V and J are TRBV7-2 and TRBJ2-5; possible D gene TRBD2, 6 bases. Trimming took 0 bases from V and 5 from J, leaving 10 bases between them. This CDR3 has 14 amino acids. Germline V lookup: CDR1 SGHTA, CDR2 FQGNSA. The DNA of the CDR3 is TGTGCCAGCAGCTTAGCGGGAGGTGGGGAGACCCAGTACTTC. Its translation is CASSLAGGGETQYF.

The chain carries TRBV4-3 and TRBJ2-5, with a weak D call TRBD1 (6 bases). This CDR3 spans 15 amino acids. V gave up 1 base and J gave up 5 bases, with 14 bases separating them. Per germline, CDR1 LGHNA and CDR2 YSLEER. CDR3 sequence reads: CASSQGQQGRETQYF. The CDR3 nucleotides are TGCGCCAGCAGCCAAGGTCAACAGGGTCGTGAGACCCAGTACTTC.

This sequence joins TRBV7-3 and TRBJ2-2; TRBD1 is a possible D gene (6 bases). The CDR3 length is 17 residues. V was cut by 0 bases and J by 0 bases, with 11 bases left in between. Germline-derived CDR1 and CDR2 are SGHTA and FQGTGA. For the CDR3, the DNA is TGTGCCAGCAGCTTAACGGGATGGACAGCGAACACCGGGGAGCTGTTTTTT. Amino acids: CASSLTGWTANTGELFF.

This clone was picked up a small number of times. This chain links TRBV3-1 (or the pseudogene TRBV3-2) with TRBJ2-2; 9 bases are shared with TRBD1. The CDR3 covers 17 residues. J lost 1 base, V lost 6 bases, and 9 bases had no gene match. Per the germline V gene, CDR1 is LGHDT and CDR2 is YNNKEL (reference sequence). The CDR3 protein is CASRIGTGPLNTGELFF. The DNA for the CDR3 is TGTGCCAGCAGGATCGGGACAGGGCCCTTGAACACCGGGGAGCTGTTTTTT.

The chain is built from TRBV30 and TRBJ1-5; D uncertain. The germline CDR1 and CDR2 sequences are GTSNPN and SVGIG (reference sequence). Trimming stripped 2 bases from V and 0 bases from J, with 11 bases between. This CDR3 region has 15 residues. The CDR3 nucleotides are TGTGCCTGGAGTTTGGGAGACAATAGCAATCAGCCCCAGCATTTT. This sequence encodes CAWSLGDNSNQPQHF. The whole variable domain, remainder taken from reference TRBV30 and TRBJ1-5, is SQTIHQWPATLVQPVGSPLSLECTVEGTSNPNLYWYRQAAGRGLQLLFYSVGIGQISSEVPQNLSASRPQDRQFILSSKKLLLSDSGFYLCAWSLGDNSNQPQHFGDGTRLSIL.

This chain connects TRBV12-3 or TRBV12-4 to TRBJ1-1; D is ambiguous. CDR3 size: 12 residues. The V end was cut by 7 bases, the J end by 1 base, with 7 bases between. CDR3 DNA: TGTGCCAGCAACACAAGGAACACTGAAGCTTTCTTT. Protein: CASNTRNTEAFF.

The CDR3 nucleotides read TGTGCCAGCTCACCACCGGGCAGACCGGCGGGGGGGCAAGAGACCCAGTACTTC. It is translated as CASSPPGRPAGGQETQYF. V is TRBV18 and J is TRBJ2-5; 9 positions match TRBD2. The CDR3 extends over 18 amino acids. Per the germline V gene, CDR1 is KGHSH and CDR2 is LQKENI. V shed 0 bases and J 2 bases; nucleotides not matched to a gene: 10.

This rearrangement joins TRBV4-3 to TRBJ2-3, with 9 nucleotides matching TRBD2. In germline, CDR1 is LGHNA, CDR2 YSLEER. The V segment lost 0 bases and the J segment 4 bases; nucleotides outside the gene matches: 5. CDR3 length equals 16 residues. Here the CDR3 reads CASSQDPSGVADTQYF. The CDR3 region has the DNA TGCGCCAGCAGCCAAGATCCTAGCGGGGTAGCAGATACGCAGTATTTT.

V is TRBV29-1 and J is TRBJ2-6; D call uncertain. From germline, CDR1 is SQVTM and CDR2 ANQGSEA. V was pared by 3 bases and J by 1 base, with 13 bases between. The CDR3 has 16 amino acids. As DNA, the CDR3 is TGCAGCGTTGACAACGGCGGATGGTCTGGGGCCAACGTCCTGACTTTC. Translation gives CSVDNGGWSGANVLTF.